These T cell receptor beta chains were read from a single sample in a study of T cell changes during pregnancy in multiple sclerosis. TCRdb keeps only in-frame clones here, not all; method: immunoSEQ multiplex PCR. Among roughly 40,000 clones listed, 89% were seen once. Source: CD4+ T cells from peripheral blood mononuclear cells, taken in the first trimester of pregnancy. The receptors originated from a female donor with multiple sclerosis, enrolled in a pregnancy study. The CDR3 runs from the conserved cysteine through the conserved F or W. Fields, in order: clone size, D gene, CDR3 length, V gene, J gene, CDR3 DNA, CDR3 protein. A D gene is named only where the DNA matches it firmly. Where a row states a size, it is once, few, many or the class of an expanded clone; other rows omit it.

abundance: -
d_gene: TRBD2
len: 14
v_gene: TRBV7-8
j_gene: TRBJ2-1
CDR3nt: TGTGCCAGCACCCCGGGACTAGCGGTTAGTGAGCAGTTCTTC
CDR3aa: CASTPGLAVSEQFF

abundance: once
d_gene: -
len: 15
v_gene: TRBV5-4
j_gene: TRBJ1-4
CDR3nt: TGTGCCAGCAGCCGCAACGGGGGGTTAGATGAAAAACTGTTTTTT
CDR3aa: CASSRNGGLDEKLFF

abundance: -
d_gene: TRBD1
len: 15
v_gene: TRBV29-1
j_gene: TRBJ1-5
CDR3nt: TGCAGCGTACAAACTCCCGGGACAGGGAGTCAGCCCCAGCATTTT
CDR3aa: CSVQTPGTGSQPQHF

abundance: -
d_gene: -
len: 16
v_gene: TRBV7-2
j_gene: TRBJ1-4
CDR3nt: TGTGCCAGCAGCTTAGTTCCAGGCGGGGTCTCGGAAAAACTGTTTTTT
CDR3aa: CASSLVPGGVSEKLFF

abundance: -
d_gene: TRBD2
len: 15
v_gene: TRBV18
j_gene: TRBJ2-7
CDR3nt: TGTGCCAGCTCACCGACTAGCGAAAGCTCCTACGAGCAGTACTTC
CDR3aa: CASSPTSESSYEQYF

abundance: -
d_gene: TRBD2
len: 17
v_gene: TRBV4-2
j_gene: TRBJ2-5
CDR3nt: TGTGCCAGCAGCCCTGGGACTAGCGGGAGGGCCCAAGAGACCCAGTACTTC
CDR3aa: CASSPGTSGRAQETQYF

abundance: -
d_gene: TRBD1
len: 14
v_gene: TRBV5-1
j_gene: TRBJ2-7
CDR3nt: TGCGCCAGCAGCGGAGGGACAGGGACCGGCGAGCAGTACTTC
CDR3aa: CASSGGTGTGEQYF

abundance: once
d_gene: -
len: 14
v_gene: TRBV9
j_gene: TRBJ2-7
CDR3nt: TGTGCCAGCAGCGTAGGGAGTAGGGGAGGACAGCAGTACTTC
CDR3aa: CASSVGSRGGQQYF

abundance: -
d_gene: TRBD1
len: 14
v_gene: TRBV5-4
j_gene: TRBJ2-5
CDR3nt: TGTGCCGTACCGGGACAGGGGAGGTCGGAGACCCAGTACTTC
CDR3aa: CAVPGQGRSETQYF

abundance: -
d_gene: TRBD1
len: 15
v_gene: TRBV29-1
j_gene: TRBJ2-3
CDR3nt: TGCAGCGTTGTAGAAATAGGACAGGGGACAGATACGCAGTATTTT
CDR3aa: CSVVEIGQGTDTQYF

abundance: -
d_gene: -
len: 15
v_gene: TRBV6-1
j_gene: TRBJ2-5
CDR3nt: TGTGCCAGCAGTGAAAGCGGGACATTCGCAGAGACCCAGTACTTC
CDR3aa: CASSESGTFAETQYF

abundance: -
d_gene: TRBD2
len: 17
v_gene: TRBV4-2
j_gene: TRBJ2-3
CDR3nt: TGTGCCAGCAGCCAAGATCGGCTAGCGGGATACACAGATACGCAGTATTTT
CDR3aa: CASSQDRLAGYTDTQYF

abundance: -
d_gene: -
len: 13
v_gene: TRBV6-4
j_gene: TRBJ1-5
CDR3nt: TGTGCCAGCAGTGACTTCGAGGGTCAGCCCCAGCATTTT
CDR3aa: CASSDFEGQPQHF

abundance: -
d_gene: -
len: 13
v_gene: TRBV5-1
j_gene: TRBJ1-2
CDR3nt: TGCGCCAGCAGCTTGGAATCCGGCTATGGCTACACCTTC
CDR3aa: CASSLESGYGYTF

abundance: -
d_gene: -
len: 15
v_gene: TRBV29-1
j_gene: TRBJ1-5
CDR3nt: TGCAGCGTTGTCACAGGGCTATCTGGTAATCAGCCCCAGCATTTT
CDR3aa: CSVVTGLSGNQPQHF

abundance: -
d_gene: TRBD1
len: 14
v_gene: TRBV30
j_gene: TRBJ1-2
CDR3nt: TGTGCCTGGAGTGTACTGGACAGGGGGCTCGGCTACACCTTC
CDR3aa: CAWSVLDRGLGYTF

abundance: -
d_gene: -
len: 17
v_gene: TRBV27
j_gene: TRBJ1-1
CDR3nt: TGTGCCAGCAGTTTCTTCAGGGGCGTGGGGATGAACACTGAAGCTTTCTTT
CDR3aa: CASSFFRGVGMNTEAFF

abundance: -
d_gene: -
len: 13
v_gene: TRBV6-5
j_gene: TRBJ1-2
CDR3nt: TGTGCCAGCAGGGAGACAGGCAACTATGGCTACACCTTC
CDR3aa: CASRETGNYGYTF

abundance: -
d_gene: TRBD1
len: 15
v_gene: TRBV7-2
j_gene: TRBJ1-1
CDR3nt: TGTGCCAGCAACTTACAAAGAGTGGTGGACAGGATACCTTTCTTT
CDR3aa: CASNLQRVVDRIPFF

abundance: -
d_gene: TRBD1
len: 16
v_gene: TRBV10-3
j_gene: TRBJ1-4
CDR3nt: TGTGCCATCAGTGAGAAACAGGGGGCCACTAATGAAAAACTGTTTTTT
CDR3aa: CAISEKQGATNEKLFF

abundance: -
d_gene: -
len: 11
v_gene: TRBV30
j_gene: TRBJ2-6
CDR3nt: TGTGCCTGGAGTGTACTCGGCGTCCTGACTTTC
CDR3aa: CAWSVLGVLTF

abundance: -
d_gene: TRBD1
len: 15
v_gene: TRBV5-8
j_gene: TRBJ2-2
CDR3nt: TGTGCCAGCAGCTTCGGACAGGGTGATACCGGGGAGCTGTTTTTT
CDR3aa: CASSFGQGDTGELFF

abundance: -
d_gene: -
len: 14
v_gene: TRBV5-1
j_gene: TRBJ1-1
CDR3nt: TGCGCCAGCAGTCCTCGGGGTTCTGACACTGAAGCTTTCTTT
CDR3aa: CASSPRGSDTEAFF

abundance: once
d_gene: TRBD1
len: 15
v_gene: TRBV19
j_gene: TRBJ2-1
CDR3nt: TGTGCCAGTAGTATCTCAGGGGGCGCCTACAATGAGCAGTTCTTC
CDR3aa: CASSISGGAYNEQFF

abundance: once
d_gene: -
len: 13
v_gene: TRBV9
j_gene: TRBJ1-2
CDR3nt: TGTGCCAGCGGTAATACAGGGAACTATGGCTACACCTTC
CDR3aa: CASGNTGNYGYTF

abundance: -
d_gene: TRBD1
len: 14
v_gene: TRBV5-1
j_gene: TRBJ2-1
CDR3nt: TGCGCCAGCAGAGAGACAGGGGCCTACAATGAGCAGTTCTTC
CDR3aa: CASRETGAYNEQFF

abundance: -
d_gene: TRBD1
len: 14
v_gene: TRBV6-5
j_gene: TRBJ1-3
CDR3nt: TGTGCCAGCAGGGAGACAGGGGATGGAAACACCATATATTTT
CDR3aa: CASRETGDGNTIYF